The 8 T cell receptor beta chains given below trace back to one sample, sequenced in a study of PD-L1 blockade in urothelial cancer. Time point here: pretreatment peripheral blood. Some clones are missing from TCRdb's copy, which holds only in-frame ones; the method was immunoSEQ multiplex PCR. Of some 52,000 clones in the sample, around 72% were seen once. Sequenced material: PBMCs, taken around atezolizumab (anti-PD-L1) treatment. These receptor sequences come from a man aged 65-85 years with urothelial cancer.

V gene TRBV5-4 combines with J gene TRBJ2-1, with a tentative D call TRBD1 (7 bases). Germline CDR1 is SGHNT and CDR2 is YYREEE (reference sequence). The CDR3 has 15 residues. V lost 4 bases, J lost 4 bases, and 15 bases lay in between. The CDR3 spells CASSPRQGGYNEQFF. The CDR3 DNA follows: TGTGCCAGCAGCCCAAGACAGGGAGGATACAATGAGCAGTTCTTC. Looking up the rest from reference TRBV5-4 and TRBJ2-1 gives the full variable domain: ETGVTQSPTHLIKTRGQQVTLRCSSQSGHNTVSWYQQALGQGPQFIFQYYREEENGRGNFPPRFSGLQFPNYSSELNVNALELDDSALYLCASSPRQGGYNEQFFGPGTRLTVL.

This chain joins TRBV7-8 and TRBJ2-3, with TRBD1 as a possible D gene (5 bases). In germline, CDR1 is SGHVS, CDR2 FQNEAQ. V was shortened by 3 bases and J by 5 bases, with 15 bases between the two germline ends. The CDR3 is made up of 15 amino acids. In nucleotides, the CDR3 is TGTGCCAGCAGCTTCGGCAGGGCCCCAGTAGATACGCAGTATTTT. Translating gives CASSFGRAPVDTQYF.

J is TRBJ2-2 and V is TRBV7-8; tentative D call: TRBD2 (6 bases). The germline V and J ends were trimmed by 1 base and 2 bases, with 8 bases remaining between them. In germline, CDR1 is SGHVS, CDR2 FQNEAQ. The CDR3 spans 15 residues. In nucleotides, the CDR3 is TGTGCCAGCAGCTTAGGCGGGACTAACACCGGGGAGCTGTTTTTT. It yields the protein CASSLGGTNTGELFF.

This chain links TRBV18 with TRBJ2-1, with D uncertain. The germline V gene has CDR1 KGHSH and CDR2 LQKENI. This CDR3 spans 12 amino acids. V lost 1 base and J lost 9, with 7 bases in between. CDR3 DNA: TGTGCCAGCTCACCACGGCCTGGTGAGCAGTTCTTC. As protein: CASSPRPGEQFF.

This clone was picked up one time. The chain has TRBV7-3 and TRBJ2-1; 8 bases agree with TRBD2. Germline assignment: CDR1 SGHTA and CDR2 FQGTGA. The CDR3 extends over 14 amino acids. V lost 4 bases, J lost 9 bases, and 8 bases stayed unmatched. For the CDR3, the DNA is TGTGCCAGCAGCTCGGGGGGGGACTATCCTGAGCAGTTCTTC. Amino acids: CASSSGGDYPEQFF.

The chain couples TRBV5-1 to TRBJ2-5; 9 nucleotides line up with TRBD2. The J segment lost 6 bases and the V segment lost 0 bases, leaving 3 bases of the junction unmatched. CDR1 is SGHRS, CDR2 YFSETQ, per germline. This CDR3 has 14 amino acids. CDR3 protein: CASSLGTSEQTQYF. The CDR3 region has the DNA TGCGCCAGCAGCTTGGGGACTAGCGAACAGACCCAGTACTTC.

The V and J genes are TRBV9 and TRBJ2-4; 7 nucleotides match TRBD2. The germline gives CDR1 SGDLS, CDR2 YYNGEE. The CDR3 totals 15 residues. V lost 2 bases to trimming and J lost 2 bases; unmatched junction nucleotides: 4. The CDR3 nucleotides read TGTGCCAGCAGCGTTGGGGGAGGGACCAAAAACATTCAGTACTTC. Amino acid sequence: CASSVGGGTKNIQYF.

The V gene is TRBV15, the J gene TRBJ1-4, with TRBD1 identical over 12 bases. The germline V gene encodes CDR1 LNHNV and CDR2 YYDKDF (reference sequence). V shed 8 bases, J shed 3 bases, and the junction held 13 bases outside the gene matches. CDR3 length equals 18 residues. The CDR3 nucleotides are TGTGCCACCCGGGGGGGACAGGGGGCCGCGAGGGCTAATGAAAAACTGTTTTTT. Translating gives CATRGGQGAARANEKLFF.